These T cell receptor beta chains were read from a single sample in a study of Ad26.COV2.S vaccination and SARS-CoV-2 variants. Method: immunoSEQ multiplex PCR; TCRdb's copy keeps in-frame clones and lacks some. The sample consists of around 450,000 clones, 80% to 95% of them appearing once. This sample comprised peripheral blood, obtained in a trial of Ad26.COV2.S vaccine versus placebo. Receptors were obtained from a person between 18 and 65 years old who received the Ad26.COV2.S COVID-19 vaccine or a placebo. Each CDR3 is given with its conserved first and last residue. A D gene is named only where the DNA matches it firmly. Size values are once, few and many counts, or a class for expanded clones, and some rows have none.

.	TRBV25-1	TRBD2	TRBJ2-1	TGTGCCAGCAGTGATGGACTAGCGGGAGGTAATGAGCAGTTCTTC	CASSDGLAGGNEQFF
few	TRBV5-1	TRBD1	TRBJ2-7	TGCGCCAGCAGCTCCAGGGACAGCTACGAGCAGTACTTC	CASSSRDSYEQYF
.	TRBV9	.	TRBJ1-2	TGTGCCAGCAGCGCTCAACCCAGACAGGAACCAAAACCTCATAACTATGGCTACACCTTC	CASSAQPRQEPKPHNYGYTF
.	TRBV9	.	TRBJ2-2	TGTGCCAGCAGCGTAGAGGTAGCGTGGGGAAACACCGGGGAGCTGTTTTTT	CASSVEVAWGNTGELFF
.	TRBV7-9	TRBD1	TRBJ2-7	TGTGCCAGCAGCGCAATCCGGGACAGGGGACTAGGAGAGCAGTACTTC	CASSAIRDRGLGEQYF
.	TRBV5-5	.	TRBJ2-7	TGTGCCAGCAGCTTGACTAGCCTCTACGAGCAGTACTTC	CASSLTSLYEQYF
.	TRBV21-1	.	TRBJ2-2	TGTGCCAGCCTAAGGGCCGGGGAGCTGTTTTTT	CASLRAGELFF
.	TRBV19	TRBD1	TRBJ2-5	TGTGCCAGTAGTGTTTCAGGGGGACCCCAAGAGACCCAGTACTTC	CASSVSGGPQETQYF
.	TRBV14	.	TRBJ2-5	TGTGCCAGCAGCCAAGTTTGGGGGAGCCCTCAAGAGACCCAGTACTTC	CASSQVWGSPQETQYF
.	TRBV5-5	TRBD1	TRBJ1-5	TGTGCCAGCAGCTTGCGGTGGGACAGTAATCAGCCCCAGCATTTT	CASSLRWDSNQPQHF
.	TRBV4-1	.	TRBJ2-1	TGCGCCAGCAACCTCCGGGACGGTGGTTACAATGAGCAGTTCTTC	CASNLRDGGYNEQFF
.	TRBV5-1	TRBD2	TRBJ2-2	TGCGCCAGCAGCCGCGGGAGGGCCATCACCGGGGAGCTGTTTTTT	CASSRGRAITGELFF
.	TRBV6-1	.	TRBJ2-7	TGTGCCAGCAGTGAAAATCCAGGCTCAAACTACGAGCAGTACTTC	CASSENPGSNYEQYF
.	TRBV9	.	TRBJ1-1	TGTGCCAGCAGCGGACACATGAACACTGAAGCTTTCTTT	CASSGHMNTEAFF
.	TRBV15	.	TRBJ1-1	TGTGCCACCAGCAGAGATCTGGCAGGGAACACTGAAGCTTTCTTT	CATSRDLAGNTEAFF
.	TRBV28	TRBD1	TRBJ2-6	TGTGCCAGCAGTTTATTGGGGACAGGGGTCTCTGGGGCCAACGTCCTGACTTTC	CASSLLGTGVSGANVLTF
.	TRBV5-6	TRBD2	TRBJ2-3	TGTGCCAGCAGGGTTACGGGGGAGGGTACAGATACGCAGTATTTT	CASRVTGEGTDTQYF
.	TRBV7-9	.	TRBJ2-1	TGTGCCAGCAGCTTAATCAAGGGGATTATGTACAATGAGCAGTTCTTC	CASSLIKGIMYNEQFF
.	TRBV20-1	TRBD1	TRBJ1-2	TGCAGTGCTAGTGGCCCACGTGGTGGGACAGGGATCGACTATGGCTACACCTTC	CSASGPRGGTGIDYGYTF
.	TRBV9	TRBD1	TRBJ1-2	TGTGCCAGCAGCCCGGGACAGCTCTTCTATGGCTACACCTTC	CASSPGQLFYGYTF
.	TRBV4-1	.	TRBJ2-5	TGCGCCAGCAGCCAAGGACTCCAAGAGACCCAGTACTTC	CASSQGLQETQYF
once	TRBV28	.	TRBJ2-3	TGTGCCAGCAGTTTATTCCGGCGTAGTACGCAGTATTTT	CASSLFRRSTQYF
.	TRBV3-1/TRBV3-2	TRBD2	TRBJ2-5	TGTGCCAGCAGCCAGGGGGGGGAGACCCAGTACTTC	CASSQGGETQYF
.	TRBV6-5	.	TRBJ2-1	TGTGCCAGCAGTTTACGAGCGGACTTCTACAATGAGCAGTTCTTC	CASSLRADFYNEQFF
.	TRBV4-3	.	TRBJ1-3	TGCGCCAGCAGCCAAGACAGGGTTTTATCTGGAAACACCATATATTTT	CASSQDRVLSGNTIYF
once	TRBV9	TRBD1	TRBJ2-1	TGTGCCAGCAGCGATTGGAGGGACAGGGACAACAATGAGCAGTTCTTC	CASSDWRDRDNNEQFF
few	TRBV27	TRBD2	TRBJ2-7	TGTGCCAGCAGTCCCGACGCTAGCGGGAGACCCTACGAGCAGTACTTC	CASSPDASGRPYEQYF
.	TRBV29-1	TRBD2	TRBJ2-3	TGCAGCGCACACATCCCCCTGGGGGCCTTTCCTAGCGGGAGATACACAGATACGCAGTATTTT	CSAHIPLGAFPSGRYTDTQYF
.	TRBV12-3/TRBV12-4	TRBD2	TRBJ2-5	TGTGCCAGCAGTTTTTTGGGAGGGGAGACCCAGTACTTC	CASSFLGGETQYF
.	TRBV2	.	TRBJ1-3	TGTGCCAGCAGTGCGACAGGACCTACTGGAAACACCATATATTTT	CASSATGPTGNTIYF
.	TRBV6-5	TRBD2	TRBJ2-1	TGTGCCAGCAGCCGTAGCGGGAGGCACTACAATGAGCAGTTCTTC	CASSRSGRHYNEQFF
.	TRBV18	TRBD1	TRBJ1-3	TGTGCCAGCTCGTCGGGACAGGGGTTTGGAAACACCATATATTTT	CASSSGQGFGNTIYF
.	TRBV5-6	.	TRBJ2-5	TGTGCCAGCAGCTTGGGCGGGGTTATAGACCAGTACTTC	CASSLGGVIDQYF
.	TRBV7-8	.	TRBJ2-2	TGTGCCAGCAGCCCCCGGACAGGGGAGCTGTTTTTT	CASSPRTGELFF
.	TRBV18	.	TRBJ1-1	TGTGCCAGCTCACCGGTCAGGGAAGGCCCGGCTTTCTTT	CASSPVREGPAFF
.	TRBV7-8	.	TRBJ1-1	TGTGCCAGCAGCCCGACCACTGAAGCTTTCTTT	CASSPTTEAFF
.	TRBV2	TRBD2	TRBJ2-1	TGTGCCAGCAGCCTGGGAGCGGGAGGAGAGCAGTTCTTC	CASSLGAGGEQFF
.	TRBV10-3	.	TRBJ2-1	TGTGCCATCAGTGATAGCGGTAGCAATGAGCAGTTCTTC	CAISDSGSNEQFF
.	TRBV2	TRBD2	TRBJ2-2	TGTGCCAGCAACTGGGAGGGAGCCGGGGAGCTGTTTTTT	CASNWEGAGELFF
once	TRBV10-3	.	TRBJ2-1	TGTGCCATCAGTGAGTTGGGTGAGCAGTTCTTC	CAISELGEQFF
.	TRBV10-3	.	TRBJ1-1	TGTGCCGTCTTAACAGCCAACACTGAAGCTTTCTTT	CAVLTANTEAFF
once	TRBV7-9	.	TRBJ1-4	TGTGCCAGCAGTCCAGACCCTGGGACTGCGTCTAATGAAAAACTGTTTTTT	CASSPDPGTASNEKLFF
once	TRBV19	TRBD2	TRBJ2-1	TGTGCCAGTAGTGAGACTAGCGGGGCGCCCTACAATGAGCAGTTCTTC	CASSETSGAPYNEQFF
.	TRBV5-6	.	TRBJ2-7	TGTGCCAGCAGCTTGGCAGGGGTCTACGAGCAGTACTTC	CASSLAGVYEQYF
.	TRBV7-2	.	TRBJ1-1	TGTGCCAGCAGCGTCGACGGGGGCACTGAAGCTTTCTTT	CASSVDGGTEAFF
.	TRBV4-3	.	TRBJ2-7	TGCGCCAGCAGCCAAGAAAAAAGTAGAGGATACGAGCAGTACTTC	CASSQEKSRGYEQYF
.	TRBV11-1	TRBD1	TRBJ2-7	TGTGCCAGCAGCCGGACAGGGACTGGCTACGAGCAGTACTTC	CASSRTGTGYEQYF
.	TRBV21-1	.	TRBJ1-6	TGTGCCAGCAGCAAAAAGGGGGGACTCAACAGTAATTCACCCCTCCACTTT	CASSKKGGLNSNSPLHF
.	TRBV9	.	TRBJ2-2	TGTGCCAGCAGCGGTTGGGGGTGGACGAACACCGGGGAGCTGTTTTTT	CASSGWGWTNTGELFF
.	TRBV6-6	TRBD1	TRBJ2-7	TGTGCCAGCAGTCCACAACCCGGGACAGAAGTCTACGAGCAGTACTTC	CASSPQPGTEVYEQYF
once	TRBV19	TRBD1	TRBJ2-7	TGTGCCAGTAGTATTTCCCTCGCCGGGACAGACTCCTACGAGCAGTACTTC	CASSISLAGTDSYEQYF
.	TRBV14	TRBD2	TRBJ2-7	TGTGCCAGCAGCCTACGGACTAGCGGGAGATACGAGCAGTACTTC	CASSLRTSGRYEQYF